The entry below describes one T cell receptor (beta chain). The sample is drawn from a study of T cells in Graves' hyperthyroidism and ophthalmopathy. The TCR beta CDR3 regions underwent amplification using RNA transcripts as the source. TCR CDR3 regions were first amplified by RT-PCR with HTBI primers. TCRdb reprocessed the multiplex PCR reads with MiXCR, giving one entry per CDR3 protein. This table has around 540,000 distinct CDR3 sequences, 15% to 20% appearing once. CDR1 LGHNA and CDR2 YSLEER come from the germline V gene. The CDR3 totals 15 residues. The V end was cut by 1 base, the J end by 8 bases, with 15 bases between.

The gene calls are TRBV4-3 and TRBJ1-5, with D perhaps matching TRBD1 (5 bases). Sequencing was done on a sample of blood. The sequence derives from a woman younger than 45 with Graves' ophthalmopathy. The DNA of the CDR3 is TGCGCCAGCAGCCAAGTGGCAGGGCTGAGGGAGCCCCAGCATTTT. As protein: CASSQVAGLREPQHF.